This passage covers 7 T cell receptor beta chains from one sample sequenced in a study of blood T cell repertoires in COVID-19 (dated by TCRdb to the early 2020s). Library preparation employed the immunoSEQ multiplex PCR assay. TCRdb obtained this table from immuneACCESS and retained in-frame rearrangements with V and J assigned. These tables miss some clones; where compared with another copy, unresolved V genes account for less than half of the shortfall, and the remainder is unexplained. Recorded for this sample are approximately 170,000 clones; approximately 90% of them occurred a single time. The ten largest make up roughly 0.8% of the sample. Sequencing was performed on PBMCs or T cells enriched from blood (not recorded which). These receptors all come from a woman aged 18-29 years who had recovered from COVID-19.

This chain connects TRBV28 to TRBJ1-3; weak D call: TRBD1 (5 bases). V was cut by 5 bases and J by 0 bases, with 14 bases left in between. The CDR3 has 16 residues. From germline, CDR1 is MDHEN and CDR2 SYDVKM. Here the CDR3 reads CASSPLTANSGNTIYF. The CDR3 region has the DNA TGTGCCAGCAGTCCCTTGACAGCAAACTCTGGAAACACCATATATTTT. Variable domain in full (rest from reference TRBV28 and TRBJ1-3): DVKVTQSSRYLVKRTGEKVFLECVQDMDHENMFWYRQDPGLGLRLIYFSYDVKMKEKGDIPEGYSVSREKKERFSLILESASTNQTSMYLCASSPLTANSGNTIYFGEGSWLTVV.

This clone was picked up one time. The V and J genes are TRBV27 and TRBJ2-1; the match to TRBD2 covers 11 bases. The CDR3 is made up of 21 amino acids. Germline values: CDR1 MNHEY, CDR2 SMNVEV (reference sequence). With V trimmed by 7 bases and J by 1 base, 21 bases remained unmatched. For the CDR3, the DNA is TGTGCCAGCACCCCTTCCTCACTAGCGGGAGTATGGAGGACTTCCTACAATGAGCAGTTCTTC. It codes for CASTPSSLAGVWRTSYNEQFF.

V usage is TRBV6-5 and J usage is TRBJ2-7; 8 nucleotides line up with TRBD1. The V segment lost 5 bases and the J segment 3 bases; nucleotides outside the gene matches: 6. CDR1 MNHEY and CDR2 SVGAGI come from the germline V gene. This CDR3 comprises 14 residues. The CDR3 DNA is TGTGCCAGCAGTAGACCGGGACAGGACTACGAGCAGTACTTC. This codes for CASSRPGQDYEQYF.

The gene calls are TRBV20-1 and TRBJ2-6, with D possibly TRBD2 on 7 matching bases. Germline V gives CDR1 DFQATT, CDR2 SNEGSKA (reference sequence). CDR3 size: 14 residues. Deletions cut 3 bases from V and 6 bases from J, with 12 bases between. The CDR3: CSASIGGQANVLTF. The DNA of the CDR3 is TGCAGTGCTAGTATCGGGGGGCAGGCCAACGTCCTGACTTTC.

In this sample, this clone turned up once. The J gene is TRBJ2-5, the V gene TRBV4-1; 15 positions agree with TRBD2. Trimming took 4 bases from V and 5 from J; bases not matched to a gene: 5. This CDR3 is 16 amino acids long. Germline assignment: CDR1 MGHRA and CDR2 YSYEKL. CDR3 in DNA: TGCGCCAGCAGCCCGGGACTAGCGGGAGGTTGGGAGACCCAGTACTTC. This sequence encodes CASSPGLAGGWETQYF.

The rearrangement links TRBV15 to TRBJ1-5; D might be TRBD1 (6 bases). The CDR3 extends over 18 amino acids. With 1 base removed from V and 2 bases from J, the gap between germline ends came to 18 bases. CDR1 is LNHNV and CDR2 is YYDKDF in the germline V gene (reference sequence). The DNA for the CDR3 is TGTGCCACCAGCAGAGTAAAACAGGGCAGAATTGGCAATCAGCCCCAGCATTTT. Its protein is CATSRVKQGRIGNQPQHF.

The chain combines TRBV5-6 with TRBJ1-4, with a possible D match to TRBD1 (6 bases). Between the trimmed V and J ends, which lost 2 bases and 6 bases, there was a span of 17 bases. Germline-derived CDR1 and CDR2 are SGHDT and YYEEEE. The CDR3 is made up of 16 amino acids. CDR3 region: CASSFRVGAPDEKLFF. CDR3 nucleotide sequence: TGTGCCAGCAGCTTCCGGGTGGGGGCGCCCGATGAAAAACTGTTTTTT.